The rows below give T cell receptor beta chains drawn from one sample of a study of cytomegalovirus exposure and HLA in healthy donors. Sequencing was performed with immunoSEQ multiplex PCR; in TCRdb, only in-frame clones are kept and a portion is missing. The sample lists 85,000 to 130,000 clones, approximately 81% seen once, with 4.1% in the top ten. The sequenced material came from PBMCs. The receptors stem from a female donor in good health and CMV-seropositive. Both conserved end residues are part of each CDR3. Each record gives: J gene, D gene, clone size, V gene, CDR3 protein, CDR3 DNA. D genes are given only for firm matches. Clone size, where shown, is once, few, many, or a class for clones that have expanded.

j_call: TRBJ1-1; d_call: -; clone_size: -; v_call: TRBV13; cdr3_aa: CASSRQGGTEAFF; cdr3_nt: TGTGCCAGCAGTCGCCAGGGAGGCACTGAAGCTTTCTTT
j_call: TRBJ1-5; d_call: -; clone_size: -; v_call: TRBV27; cdr3_aa: CASSPRGDYQPQHF; cdr3_nt: TGTGCCAGCAGCCCCCGGGGGGATTATCAGCCCCAGCATTTT
j_call: TRBJ2-1; d_call: TRBD2; clone_size: -; v_call: TRBV5-1; cdr3_aa: CASSFLAAYNEQFF; cdr3_nt: TGCGCCAGCAGCTTCCTAGCGGCTTACAATGAGCAGTTCTTC
j_call: TRBJ1-2; d_call: -; clone_size: -; v_call: TRBV2; cdr3_aa: CASRRRGNNNYGYTF; cdr3_nt: TGTGCCAGCAGGAGGAGAGGAAATAACAACTATGGCTACACCTTC
j_call: TRBJ2-2; d_call: -; clone_size: -; v_call: TRBV7-2; cdr3_aa: CASSLQTGNTGELFF; cdr3_nt: TGTGCCAGCAGCCTGCAAACAGGGAACACCGGGGAGCTGTTTTTT
j_call: TRBJ2-7; d_call: -; clone_size: -; v_call: TRBV5-4; cdr3_aa: CASSLPGGSEQYF; cdr3_nt: TGTGCCAGCAGCCTCCCAGGGGGGAGCGAGCAGTACTTC
j_call: TRBJ1-3; d_call: -; clone_size: -; v_call: TRBV4-1; cdr3_aa: CASSQGFQGQISENTIYF; cdr3_nt: TGCGCCAGCAGCCAAGGGTTCCAGGGCCAAATCTCTGAAAACACCATATATTTT
j_call: TRBJ2-7; d_call: TRBD2; clone_size: -; v_call: TRBV5-4; cdr3_aa: CASSKPSGRSYEQYF; cdr3_nt: TGTGCCAGCAGCAAACCTAGCGGGAGGTCCTACGAGCAGTACTTC
j_call: TRBJ1-2; d_call: -; clone_size: -; v_call: TRBV7-8; cdr3_aa: CASSPAGYGYTF; cdr3_nt: TGTGCCAGCAGCCCAGCAGGCTATGGCTACACCTTC
j_call: TRBJ2-1; d_call: TRBD1; clone_size: -; v_call: TRBV4-3; cdr3_aa: CASSQEGRGPHNEQFF; cdr3_nt: TGCGCCAGCAGCCAAGAGGGAAGGGGGCCCCACAATGAGCAGTTCTTC
j_call: TRBJ2-3; d_call: TRBD2; clone_size: -; v_call: TRBV4-2; cdr3_aa: CASSQAGGRASDTQYF; cdr3_nt: TGTGCCAGCAGCCAAGCAGGCGGGAGGGCTTCAGATACGCAGTATTTT
j_call: TRBJ2-1; d_call: -; clone_size: -; v_call: TRBV6-5; cdr3_aa: CASSPAGISYNEQFF; cdr3_nt: TGTGCCAGCAGTCCCGCAGGGATCTCCTACAATGAGCAGTTCTTC
j_call: TRBJ1-1; d_call: -; clone_size: once; v_call: TRBV19; cdr3_aa: CASSILDSNTEAFF; cdr3_nt: TGTGCCAGTAGTATTTTGGACAGCAACACTGAAGCTTTCTTT
j_call: TRBJ2-7; d_call: TRBD2; clone_size: -; v_call: TRBV10-1; cdr3_aa: CASSLLANSYEQYF; cdr3_nt: TGCGCCAGCAGCCTACTAGCGAATAGCTACGAGCAGTACTTC
j_call: TRBJ2-7; d_call: TRBD2; clone_size: -; v_call: TRBV7-2; cdr3_aa: CASSPGGGLAGEQYF; cdr3_nt: TGTGCCAGCAGCCCAGGGGGGGGACTAGCGGGGGAGCAGTACTTC
j_call: TRBJ1-1; d_call: -; clone_size: -; v_call: TRBV4-1; cdr3_aa: CASSQGGLFREGPNTEAFF; cdr3_nt: TGCGCCAGCAGCCAAGGTGGTCTATTTCGGGAGGGCCCGAACACTGAAGCTTTCTTT
j_call: TRBJ2-1; d_call: TRBD2; clone_size: -; v_call: TRBV27; cdr3_aa: CASSPQREGEQFF; cdr3_nt: TGTGCCAGCAGTCCCCAGCGGGAGGGTGAGCAGTTCTTC
j_call: TRBJ1-1; d_call: TRBD1; clone_size: -; v_call: TRBV4-1; cdr3_aa: CASSPTGAEAFF; cdr3_nt: TGCGCCAGCAGCCCTACAGGGGCTGAAGCTTTCTTT
j_call: TRBJ1-1; d_call: -; clone_size: -; v_call: TRBV6-6; cdr3_aa: CASSYLGPAAFF; cdr3_nt: TGTGCCAGCAGTTATCTGGGTCCAGCGGCTTTCTTT
j_call: TRBJ2-7; d_call: TRBD1; clone_size: -; v_call: TRBV27; cdr3_aa: CASSLGTAYEQYF; cdr3_nt: TGTGCCAGCAGTCTAGGGACAGCCTACGAGCAGTACTTC
j_call: TRBJ1-1; d_call: -; clone_size: -; v_call: TRBV6-5; cdr3_aa: CASTLRSRGTEAFF; cdr3_nt: TGTGCCAGCACCTTACGTAGCAGGGGCACTGAAGCTTTCTTT
j_call: TRBJ2-1; d_call: TRBD1; clone_size: -; v_call: TRBV29-1; cdr3_aa: CSVAGGQHDNEQFF; cdr3_nt: TGCAGCGTTGCTGGGGGACAGCATGACAATGAGCAGTTCTTC
j_call: TRBJ1-3; d_call: -; clone_size: -; v_call: TRBV14; cdr3_aa: CASCLGGSGNTIYF; cdr3_nt: TGTGCCAGCTGTCTCGGGGGCTCTGGAAACACCATATATTTT
j_call: TRBJ1-5; d_call: -; clone_size: once; v_call: TRBV5-8; cdr3_aa: CASIISALGRGQPQHF; cdr3_nt: TGTGCCAGCATTATTTCTGCATTGGGCCGGGGACAGCCCCAGCATTTT
j_call: TRBJ2-1; d_call: TRBD2; clone_size: -; v_call: TRBV28; cdr3_aa: CASSSRLAGGIGEQFF; cdr3_nt: TGTGCCAGCAGTTCGAGGCTAGCGGGAGGTATCGGTGAGCAGTTCTTC
j_call: TRBJ2-2; d_call: -; clone_size: -; v_call: TRBV16; cdr3_aa: CASSRQNTGELFF; cdr3_nt: TGTGCCAGCAGCCGGCAGAACACCGGGGAGCTGTTTTTT
j_call: TRBJ2-5; d_call: -; clone_size: -; v_call: TRBV5-8; cdr3_aa: CASSFRGQETQYF; cdr3_nt: TGTGCCAGCAGCTTCCGGGGCCAAGAGACCCAGTACTTC
j_call: TRBJ1-4; d_call: -; clone_size: -; v_call: TRBV5-6; cdr3_aa: CASSLKRPGDEKLFF; cdr3_nt: TGTGCCAGCAGCTTGAAAAGGCCAGGGGATGAAAAACTGTTTTTT
j_call: TRBJ2-3; d_call: -; clone_size: -; v_call: TRBV5-6; cdr3_aa: CASRSQGSHTDTQYF; cdr3_nt: TGTGCCAGCAGGTCCCAGGGTTCTCACACAGATACGCAGTATTTT
j_call: TRBJ2-2; d_call: -; clone_size: -; v_call: TRBV7-9; cdr3_aa: CASSFRGHNTGELFF; cdr3_nt: TGTGCCAGCAGCTTCAGAGGACACAACACCGGGGAGCTGTTTTTT
j_call: TRBJ2-7; d_call: -; clone_size: -; v_call: TRBV4-3; cdr3_aa: CASSRLASNNEQYF; cdr3_nt: TGCGCCAGCAGCCGCCTAGCGTCCAATAACGAGCAGTACTTC
j_call: TRBJ1-2; d_call: TRBD1; clone_size: -; v_call: TRBV29-1; cdr3_aa: CSAGQTSYGYTF; cdr3_nt: TGCAGCGCGGGACAGACGAGTTATGGCTACACCTTC
j_call: TRBJ2-7; d_call: -; clone_size: -; v_call: TRBV5-4; cdr3_aa: CASSLDRKYEQYF; cdr3_nt: TGTGCCAGCAGCTTGGACAGAAAATACGAGCAGTACTTC
j_call: TRBJ1-1; d_call: -; clone_size: -; v_call: TRBV30; cdr3_aa: CAWSVQMNTEAFF; cdr3_nt: TGTGCCTGGAGTGTACAGATGAACACTGAAGCTTTCTTT
j_call: TRBJ1-1; d_call: -; clone_size: few; v_call: TRBV2; cdr3_aa: CASRLRGGGEAFF; cdr3_nt: TGTGCCAGCAGACTTAGGGGGGGCGGTGAAGCTTTCTTT
j_call: TRBJ2-7; d_call: TRBD2; clone_size: -; v_call: TRBV6-1; cdr3_aa: CASRISGSRTYEQYF; cdr3_nt: TGTGCCAGCAGGATTAGCGGGAGCAGGACCTACGAGCAGTACTTC
j_call: TRBJ2-3; d_call: TRBD2; clone_size: -; v_call: TRBV18; cdr3_aa: CASSPIWTSGRGTSTDTQYF; cdr3_nt: TGTGCCAGCTCACCAATATGGACTAGCGGGAGGGGAACTAGCACAGATACGCAGTATTTT
j_call: TRBJ2-5; d_call: TRBD2; clone_size: -; v_call: TRBV4-2; cdr3_aa: CASSQAGLAVQETQYF; cdr3_nt: TGTGCCAGCAGCCAAGCGGGACTAGCGGTACAAGAGACCCAGTACTTC
j_call: TRBJ1-1; d_call: TRBD1; clone_size: -; v_call: TRBV10-1; cdr3_aa: CASSERRGGQGTEAFF; cdr3_nt: TGCGCCAGCAGTGAGAGAAGGGGAGGACAGGGCACTGAAGCTTTCTTT
j_call: TRBJ2-7; d_call: TRBD2; clone_size: -; v_call: TRBV30; cdr3_aa: CAWSGREARSSYEQYF; cdr3_nt: TGTGCCTGGAGTGGGCGGGAGGCCCGGAGCTCCTACGAGCAGTACTTC
j_call: TRBJ2-5; d_call: -; clone_size: -; v_call: TRBV6-6; cdr3_aa: CASSYPGTAQETQYF; cdr3_nt: TGTGCCAGCAGTTACCCCGGGACTGCCCAAGAGACCCAGTACTTC